Shown below are 4 T cell receptor beta chains from a single sample sequenced in a study of blood T cell repertoires in COVID-19. Using immunoSEQ multiplex PCR, the repertoire was profiled, and TCRdb retains in-frame clones only, with some absent. In the table there are some 260,000 clones, roughly nine tenths of which are singletons. The sample was peripheral blood. Every receptor here comes from a man younger than 30 with active or convalescent COVID-19.

The sample holds one count of this clone. The chain carries TRBV19 and TRBJ1-5, with TRBD1 matching 8 bases. V was pared by 5 bases and J by 0 bases, with 12 bases of the junction left unmatched. Germline CDR1 and CDR2: LNHDA and SQIVND (reference sequence). CDR3 length: 18 residues. This chain's CDR3 is CASSSPAGQANSNQPQHF. The DNA for the CDR3 is TGTGCCAGTAGTTCCCCAGCGGGACAGGCAAATAGCAATCAGCCCCAGCATTTT.

J is TRBJ1-5 and V is TRBV18; 7 bases align to TRBD1. Germline V lookup: CDR1 KGHSH, CDR2 LQKENI. This CDR3 spans 14 amino acids. Unmatched junction bases numbered 9, after V lost 6 bases and J lost 7 bases. The CDR3 loop reads CASSPDRAVQPQHF. DNA of the CDR3: TGTGCCAGCTCTCCTGACAGGGCGGTACAGCCCCAGCATTTT.

This sequence joins TRBV5-4 and TRBJ2-2, with 9 bases that match TRBD2. Trimming at V came to 2 bases and at J to 6 bases, leaving 14 bases not matched to a gene. CDR1 is SGHNT, CDR2 YYREEE, per germline (reference sequence). This CDR3 is built from 18 residues. The CDR3 spells CASSLPTSGPGRAGELFF. CDR3 sequence (DNA): TGTGCCAGCAGCTTACCGACTAGCGGTCCCGGAAGGGCCGGGGAGCTGTTTTTT.

CDR3 DNA: TGTGCCATCAGTGGAGACAGGGGGAACACCGGGGAGCTGTTTTTT. It specifies CAISGDRGNTGELFF. J is TRBJ2-2 and V is TRBV10-3, with 8 bases matching TRBD1. The CDR3 extends over 15 amino acids. V shed 4 bases, J shed 1 base, and the junction held 2 bases outside the gene matches. Per germline, CDR1 ENHRY and CDR2 SYGVKD.